The source of this T cell receptor beta chain is a study of vaccination and CD4 T cells after COVID-19. Germline lookup yields CDR1 MNHEY and CDR2 SVGAGI. This CDR3 region has 13 residues. V was trimmed by 2 bases and J by 7 bases, leaving 11 bases between them. Documented treatment: 10-day PBMC culture with coronavirus spike peptide pools or control peptides (ViraFEST assay). This clonotype was counted only a few times. Its cognate antigen is unknown. Cultured CD4+ T cell DNA was sequenced using the Oncomine TCR Beta short-read assay. From CD4+ T cells that had been cultured, genomic DNA was extracted. TCRdb re-analysed the PCR reads in MiXCR, keeping a single row per CDR3 protein. The table includes 9,400 or so distinct CDR3 sequences, around 45% detected once.

The chain carries TRBV6-5 and TRBJ1-2; a possible D gene is TRBD1 (5 bases). The sample consisted of CD4+ T cells from blood, cultured in vitro. The TCR originated in a human donor who had recovered from COVID-19. The CDR3 reads CASSYGQGGGYTF. The CDR3 coding sequence is TGTGCCAGCAGTTACGGGCAGGGAGGTGGCTACACCTTC.